This paragraph covers one TCR beta chain sequence. What it binds is unknown. This entry comes from a study of blood T cells in healthy people across ages. General observations from the study: Naive CD4+ cells and diversity were both higher in long-lived donors than in aged donors.

Germline CDR1 and CDR2: SEHNR and FQNEAQ (reference sequence). The CDR3 covers 19 residues. J gave up 0 bases and V 5 bases, and 12 bases lay outside the gene matches. A second PCR of roughly 7 to 11 cycles used a sample-barcoded 5' primer and a J-beta primer mix. Every sample gave at least 2.5 million paired-end reads containing CDR3. TCRdb passed the 5' RACE reads through MiXCR, listing each CDR3 protein once. The sample has about 580,000 distinct CDR3 sequences, 45% to 55% seen once. The specimen was blood. The chain carries TRBV7-9 and TRBJ1-4, with 10 bases identical to TRBD1. The source of this sequence is a man older than 75 in good health. In nucleotides, the CDR3 is TGTGCCAGCAGCCTTAGAGCCGGGACAGGGGCCCCAACTAATGAAAAACTGTTTTTT. This sequence encodes CASSLRAGTGAPTNEKLFF. The entire variable domain, with the rest obtained from reference TRBV7-9 and TRBJ1-4, is as follows: DTGVSQNPRHKITKRGQNVTFRCDPISEHNRLYWYRQTLGQGPEFLTYFQNEAQLEKSRLLSDRFSAERPKGSFSTLEIQRTEQGDSAMYLCASSLRAGTGAPTNEKLFFGSGTQLSVL.